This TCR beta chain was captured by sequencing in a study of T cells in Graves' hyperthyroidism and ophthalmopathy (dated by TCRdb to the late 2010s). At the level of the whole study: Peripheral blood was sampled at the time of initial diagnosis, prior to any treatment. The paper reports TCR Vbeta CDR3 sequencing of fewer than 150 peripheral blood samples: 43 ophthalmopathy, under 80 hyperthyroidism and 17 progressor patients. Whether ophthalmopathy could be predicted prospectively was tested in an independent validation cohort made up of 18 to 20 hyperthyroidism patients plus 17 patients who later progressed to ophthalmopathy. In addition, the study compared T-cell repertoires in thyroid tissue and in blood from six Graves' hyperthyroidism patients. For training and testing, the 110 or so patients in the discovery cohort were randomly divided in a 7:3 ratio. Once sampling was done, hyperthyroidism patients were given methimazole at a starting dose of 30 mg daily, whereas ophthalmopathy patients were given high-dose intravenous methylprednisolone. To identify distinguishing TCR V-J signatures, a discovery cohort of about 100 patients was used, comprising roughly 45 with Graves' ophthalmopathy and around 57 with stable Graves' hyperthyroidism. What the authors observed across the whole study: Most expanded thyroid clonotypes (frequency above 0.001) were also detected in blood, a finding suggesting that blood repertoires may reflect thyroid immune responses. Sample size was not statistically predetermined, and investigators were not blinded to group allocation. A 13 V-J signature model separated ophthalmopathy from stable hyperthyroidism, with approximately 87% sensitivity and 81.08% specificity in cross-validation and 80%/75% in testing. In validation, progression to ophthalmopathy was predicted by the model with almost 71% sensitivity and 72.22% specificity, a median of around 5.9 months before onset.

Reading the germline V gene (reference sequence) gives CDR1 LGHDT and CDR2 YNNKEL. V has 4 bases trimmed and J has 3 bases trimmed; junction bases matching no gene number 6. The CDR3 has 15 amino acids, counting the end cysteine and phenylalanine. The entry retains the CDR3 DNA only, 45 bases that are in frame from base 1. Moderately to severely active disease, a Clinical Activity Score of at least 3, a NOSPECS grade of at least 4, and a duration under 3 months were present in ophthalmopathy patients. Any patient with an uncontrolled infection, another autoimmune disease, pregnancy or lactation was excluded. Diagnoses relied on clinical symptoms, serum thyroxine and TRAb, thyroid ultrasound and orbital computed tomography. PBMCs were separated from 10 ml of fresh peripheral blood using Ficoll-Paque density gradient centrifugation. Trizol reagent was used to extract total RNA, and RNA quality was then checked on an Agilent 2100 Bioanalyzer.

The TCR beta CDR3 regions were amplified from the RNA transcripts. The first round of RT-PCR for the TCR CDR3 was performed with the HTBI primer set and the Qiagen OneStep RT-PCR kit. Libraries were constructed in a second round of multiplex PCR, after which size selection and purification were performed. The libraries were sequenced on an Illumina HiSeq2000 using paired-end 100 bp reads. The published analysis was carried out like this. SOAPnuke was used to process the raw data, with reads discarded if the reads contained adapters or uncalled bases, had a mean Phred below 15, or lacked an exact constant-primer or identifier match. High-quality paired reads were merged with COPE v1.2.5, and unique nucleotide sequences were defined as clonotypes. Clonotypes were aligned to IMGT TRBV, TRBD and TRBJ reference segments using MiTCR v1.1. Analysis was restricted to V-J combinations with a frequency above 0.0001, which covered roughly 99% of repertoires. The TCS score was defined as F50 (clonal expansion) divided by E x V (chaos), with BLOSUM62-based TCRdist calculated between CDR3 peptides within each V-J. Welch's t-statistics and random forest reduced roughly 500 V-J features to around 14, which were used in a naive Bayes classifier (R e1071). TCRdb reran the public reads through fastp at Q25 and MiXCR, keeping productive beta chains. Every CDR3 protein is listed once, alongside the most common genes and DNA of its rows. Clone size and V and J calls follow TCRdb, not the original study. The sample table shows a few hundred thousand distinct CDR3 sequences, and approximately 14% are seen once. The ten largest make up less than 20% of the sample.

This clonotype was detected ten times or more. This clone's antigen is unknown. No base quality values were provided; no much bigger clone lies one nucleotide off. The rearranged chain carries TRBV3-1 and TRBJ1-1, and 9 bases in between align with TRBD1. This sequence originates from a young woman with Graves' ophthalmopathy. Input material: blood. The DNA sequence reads TGTGCCAGCAGCCCGGAACAGGGGGCCTACACTGAAGCTTTCTTT. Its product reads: CASSPEQGAYTEAFF.